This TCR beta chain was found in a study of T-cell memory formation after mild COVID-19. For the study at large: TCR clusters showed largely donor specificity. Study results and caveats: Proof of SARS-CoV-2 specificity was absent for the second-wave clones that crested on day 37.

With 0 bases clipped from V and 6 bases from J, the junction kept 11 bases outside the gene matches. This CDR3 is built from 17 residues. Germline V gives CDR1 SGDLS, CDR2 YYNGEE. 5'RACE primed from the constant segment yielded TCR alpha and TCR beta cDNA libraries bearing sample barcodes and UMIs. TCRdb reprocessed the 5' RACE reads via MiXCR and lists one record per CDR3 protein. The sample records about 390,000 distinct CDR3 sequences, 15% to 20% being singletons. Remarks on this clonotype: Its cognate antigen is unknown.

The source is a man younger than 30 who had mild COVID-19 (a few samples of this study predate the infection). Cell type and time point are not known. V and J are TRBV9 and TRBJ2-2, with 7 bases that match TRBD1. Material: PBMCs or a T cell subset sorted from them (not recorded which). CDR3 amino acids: CASSVVARGQYAGELFF. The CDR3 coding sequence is TGTGCCAGCAGCGTAGTGGCTAGGGGGCAGTACGCCGGGGAGCTGTTTTTT. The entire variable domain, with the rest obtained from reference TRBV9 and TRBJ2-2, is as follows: DSGVTQTPKHLITATGQRVTLRCSPRSGDLSVYWYQQSLDQGLQFLIQYYNGEERAKGNILERFSAQQFPDLHSELNLSSLELGDSALYFCASSVVARGQYAGELFFGEGSRLTVL.